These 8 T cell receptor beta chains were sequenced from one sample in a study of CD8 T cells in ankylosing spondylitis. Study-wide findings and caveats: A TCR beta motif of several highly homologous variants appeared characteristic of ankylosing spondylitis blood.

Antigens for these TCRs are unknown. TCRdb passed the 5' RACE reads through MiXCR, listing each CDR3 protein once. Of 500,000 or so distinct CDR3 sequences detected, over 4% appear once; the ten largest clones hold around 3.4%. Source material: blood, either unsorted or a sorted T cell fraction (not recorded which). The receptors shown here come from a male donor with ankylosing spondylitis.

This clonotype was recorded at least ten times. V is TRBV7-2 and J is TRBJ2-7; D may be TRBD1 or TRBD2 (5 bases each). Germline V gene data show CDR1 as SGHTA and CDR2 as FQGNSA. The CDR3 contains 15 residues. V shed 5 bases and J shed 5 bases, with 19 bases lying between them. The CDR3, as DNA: TGTGCCAGCAGCGGCTCGGGGCAGGGTCCAGACGAGCAGTACTTC. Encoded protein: CASSGSGQGPDEQYF.

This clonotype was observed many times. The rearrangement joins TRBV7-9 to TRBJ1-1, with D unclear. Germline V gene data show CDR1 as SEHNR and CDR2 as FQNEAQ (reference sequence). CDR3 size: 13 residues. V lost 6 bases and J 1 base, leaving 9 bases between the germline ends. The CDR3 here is CASRPEENTEAFF. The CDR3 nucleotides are TGTGCCAGCAGACCCGAAGAGAACACTGAAGCTTTCTTT.

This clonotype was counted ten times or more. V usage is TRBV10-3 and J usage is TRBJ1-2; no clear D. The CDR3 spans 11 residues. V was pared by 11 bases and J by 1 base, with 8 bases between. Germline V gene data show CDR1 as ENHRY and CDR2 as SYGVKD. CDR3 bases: TGTGCCGTTCAGTATAACTATGGCTACACCTTC. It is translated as CAVQYNYGYTF.

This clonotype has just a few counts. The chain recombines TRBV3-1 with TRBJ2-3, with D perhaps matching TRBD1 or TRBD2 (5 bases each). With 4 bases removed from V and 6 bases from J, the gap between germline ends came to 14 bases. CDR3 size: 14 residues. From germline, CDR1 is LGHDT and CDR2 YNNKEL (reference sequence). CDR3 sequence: CASSPLGTWDTQYF. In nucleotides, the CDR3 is TGTGCCAGCAGCCCGCTGGGGACCTGGGATACGCAGTATTTT.

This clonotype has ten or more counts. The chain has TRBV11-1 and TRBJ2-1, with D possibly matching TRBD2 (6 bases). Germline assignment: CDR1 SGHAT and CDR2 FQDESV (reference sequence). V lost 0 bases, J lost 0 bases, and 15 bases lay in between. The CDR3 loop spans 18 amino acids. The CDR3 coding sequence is TGTGCCAGCAGCTTAGCGTTAGGTAGCGGCAGCTCCTACAATGAGCAGTTCTTC. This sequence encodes CASSLALGSGSSYNEQFF.

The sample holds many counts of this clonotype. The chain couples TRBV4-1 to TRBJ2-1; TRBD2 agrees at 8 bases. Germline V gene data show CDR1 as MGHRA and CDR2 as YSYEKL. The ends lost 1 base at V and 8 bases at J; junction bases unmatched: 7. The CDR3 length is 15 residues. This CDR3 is CASSQGAGGMDEQFF. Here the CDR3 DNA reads TGCGCCAGCAGCCAAGGGGCGGGAGGTATGGATGAGCAGTTCTTC.

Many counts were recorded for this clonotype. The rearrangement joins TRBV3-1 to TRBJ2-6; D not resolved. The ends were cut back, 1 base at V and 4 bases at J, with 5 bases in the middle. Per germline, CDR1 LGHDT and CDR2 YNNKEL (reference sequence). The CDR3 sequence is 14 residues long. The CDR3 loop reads CASSQVMGANVLTF. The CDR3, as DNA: TGTGCCAGCAGCCAAGTAATGGGGGCCAACGTCCTGACTTTC.

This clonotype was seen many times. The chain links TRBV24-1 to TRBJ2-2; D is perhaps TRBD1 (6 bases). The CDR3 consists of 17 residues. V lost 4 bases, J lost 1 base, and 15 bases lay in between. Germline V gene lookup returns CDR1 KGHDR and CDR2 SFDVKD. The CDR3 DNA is TGTGCCACCAGTGACCCCGGGACACAACGGAACACCGGGGAGCTGTTTTTT. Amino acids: CATSDPGTQRNTGELFF.